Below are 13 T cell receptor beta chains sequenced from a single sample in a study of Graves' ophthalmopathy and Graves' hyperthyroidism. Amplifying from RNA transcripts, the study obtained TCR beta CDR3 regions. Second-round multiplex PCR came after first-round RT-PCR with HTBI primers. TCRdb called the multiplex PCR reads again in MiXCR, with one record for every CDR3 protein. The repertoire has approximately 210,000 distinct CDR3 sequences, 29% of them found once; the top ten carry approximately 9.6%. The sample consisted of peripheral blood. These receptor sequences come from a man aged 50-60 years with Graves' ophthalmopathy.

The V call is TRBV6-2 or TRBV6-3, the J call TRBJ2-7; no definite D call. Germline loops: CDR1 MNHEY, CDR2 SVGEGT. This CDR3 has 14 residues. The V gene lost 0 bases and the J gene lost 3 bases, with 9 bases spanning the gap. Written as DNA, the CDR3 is TGTGCCAGCAGTTACTCCCCAGGTTTCTACGAGCAGTACTTC. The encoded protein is CASSYSPGFYEQYF.

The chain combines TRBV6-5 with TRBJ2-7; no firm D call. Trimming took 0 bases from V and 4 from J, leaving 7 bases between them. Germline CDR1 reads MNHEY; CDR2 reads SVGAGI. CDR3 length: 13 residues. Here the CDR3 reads CASSYSGEYEQYF. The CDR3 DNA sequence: TGTGCCAGCAGTTACTCAGGAGAGTACGAGCAGTACTTC.

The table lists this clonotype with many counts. The CDR3, as DNA: TGTGCCAGCAGTTTGATATGGGGGGACCTAAACACTGAAGCTTTCTTT. Amino acids: CASSLIWGDLNTEAFF. The chain couples TRBV6-2 or TRBV6-3 to TRBJ1-1, with D perhaps matching TRBD1 (5 bases). The germline V gene encodes CDR1 MNHEY and CDR2 SVGEGT. The V end was cut by 4 bases, the J end by 2 bases, with 17 bases between. The CDR3 sequence is 16 residues long.

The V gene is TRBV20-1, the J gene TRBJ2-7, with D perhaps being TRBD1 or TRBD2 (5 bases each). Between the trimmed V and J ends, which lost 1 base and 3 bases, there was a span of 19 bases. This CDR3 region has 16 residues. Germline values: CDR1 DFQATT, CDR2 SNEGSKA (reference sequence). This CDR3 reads CSARGQGGQEGYEQYF. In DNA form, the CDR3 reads TGCAGTGCTAGAGGCCAGGGCGGGCAAGAGGGCTACGAGCAGTACTTC.

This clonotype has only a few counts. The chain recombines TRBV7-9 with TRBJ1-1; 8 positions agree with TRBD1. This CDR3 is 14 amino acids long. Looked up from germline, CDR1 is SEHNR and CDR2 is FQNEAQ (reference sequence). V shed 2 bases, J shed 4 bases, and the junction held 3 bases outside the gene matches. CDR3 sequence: CASSLKQGGTEAFF. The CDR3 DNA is TGTGCCAGCAGCTTAAAACAGGGGGGCACTGAAGCTTTCTTT.

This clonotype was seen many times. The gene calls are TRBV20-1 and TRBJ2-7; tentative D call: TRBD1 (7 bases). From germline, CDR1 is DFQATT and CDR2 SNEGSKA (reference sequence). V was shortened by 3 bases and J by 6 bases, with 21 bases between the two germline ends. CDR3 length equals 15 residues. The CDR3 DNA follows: TGCAGTGCTAGGGAGGGTTTAGCACAGGGGTTCGAGCAGTACTTC. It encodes CSAREGLAQGFEQYF.

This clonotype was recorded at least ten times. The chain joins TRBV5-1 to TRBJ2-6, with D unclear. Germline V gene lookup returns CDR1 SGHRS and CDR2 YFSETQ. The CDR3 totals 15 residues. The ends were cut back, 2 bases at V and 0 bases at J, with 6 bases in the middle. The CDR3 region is CASSLGSSGANVLTF. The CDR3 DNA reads TGCGCCAGCAGCTTAGGAAGCTCTGGGGCCAACGTCCTGACTTTC.

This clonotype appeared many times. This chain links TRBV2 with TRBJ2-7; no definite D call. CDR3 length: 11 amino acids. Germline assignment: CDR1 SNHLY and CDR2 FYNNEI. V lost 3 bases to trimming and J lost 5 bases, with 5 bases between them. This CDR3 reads CASSDRHEQYF. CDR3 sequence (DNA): TGTGCCAGCAGTGATCGCCACGAGCAGTACTTC.

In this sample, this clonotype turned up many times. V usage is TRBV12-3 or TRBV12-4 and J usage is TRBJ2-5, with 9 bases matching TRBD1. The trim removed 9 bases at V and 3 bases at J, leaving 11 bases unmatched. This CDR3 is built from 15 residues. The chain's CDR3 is CASKARDREKETQYF. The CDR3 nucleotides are TGTGCCAGTAAGGCCCGGGACAGGGAAAAAGAGACCCAGTACTTC.

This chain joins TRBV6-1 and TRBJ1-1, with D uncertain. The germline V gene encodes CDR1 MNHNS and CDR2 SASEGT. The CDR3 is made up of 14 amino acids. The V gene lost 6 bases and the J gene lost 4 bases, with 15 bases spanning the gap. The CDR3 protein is CASRTDMSGTEAFF. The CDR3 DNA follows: TGTGCCAGCAGAACCGACATGTCAGGCACTGAAGCTTTCTTT.

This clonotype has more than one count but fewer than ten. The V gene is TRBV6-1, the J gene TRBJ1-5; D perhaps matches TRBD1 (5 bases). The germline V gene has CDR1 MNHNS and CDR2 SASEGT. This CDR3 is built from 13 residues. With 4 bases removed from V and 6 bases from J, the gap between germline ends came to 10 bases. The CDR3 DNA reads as TGTGCCAGCAGTGCCGGGACCGTTCAGCCCCAGCATTTT. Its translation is CASSAGTVQPQHF.

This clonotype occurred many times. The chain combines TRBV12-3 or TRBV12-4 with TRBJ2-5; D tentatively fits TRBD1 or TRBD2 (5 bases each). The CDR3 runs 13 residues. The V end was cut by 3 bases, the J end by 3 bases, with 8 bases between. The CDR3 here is CASSLGVKETQYF. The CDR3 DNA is TGTGCCAGCAGTTTGGGGGTCAAAGAGACCCAGTACTTC.

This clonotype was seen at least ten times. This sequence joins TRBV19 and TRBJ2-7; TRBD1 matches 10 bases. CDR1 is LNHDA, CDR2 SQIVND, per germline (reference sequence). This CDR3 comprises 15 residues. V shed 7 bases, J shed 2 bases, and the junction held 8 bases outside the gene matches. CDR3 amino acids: CASNPGTGVAYEQYF. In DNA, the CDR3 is TGTGCCAGTAACCCCGGGACAGGGGTTGCCTACGAGCAGTACTTC. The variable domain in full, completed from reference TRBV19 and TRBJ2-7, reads DGGITQSPKYLFRKEGQNVTLSCEQNLNHDAMYWYRQDPGQGLRLIYYSQIVNDFQKGDIAEGYSVSREKKESFPLTVTSAQKNPTAFYLCASNPGTGVAYEQYFGPGTRLTVT.